This passage covers 19 T cell receptor beta chains from one sample sequenced in a study of T cell responses to AZD1222 COVID-19 vaccine. Sequencing used immunoSEQ multiplex PCR; TCRdb keeps in-frame clones, though not all of them. Of 88,000 or so clones in the sample, around nine tenths are singletons; the top ten hold around 5%. Sequences were derived from peripheral blood, sampled 28 days after the second AZD1222 dose. The receptors here all came from an adult who received the AZD1222 COVID-19 vaccine.

The chain uses TRBV2 and TRBJ2-1; 9 nucleotides align to TRBD1. Germline V gene sequence: CDR1 SNHLY, CDR2 FYNNEI. The CDR3 consists of 14 residues. Unmatched junction bases numbered 8, after V lost 10 bases and J lost 4 bases. DNA for the CDR3: TGTGCCACCACAGGGGGCGTCGGGTACAATGAGCAGTTCTTC. Translating it yields CATTGGVGYNEQFF.

This clone was recorded once. The J gene is TRBJ1-4, the V gene TRBV19, with TRBD1 matching over 10 bases. The germline V gene encodes CDR1 LNHDA and CDR2 SQIVND (reference sequence). The CDR3 extends over 15 amino acids. The J segment lost 5 bases and the V segment lost 6 bases, leaving 6 bases of the junction unmatched. The chain's CDR3 is CASSMPGQGNEKLFF. CDR3 sequence (DNA): TGTGCCAGTAGCATGCCGGGACAGGGGAATGAAAAACTGTTTTTT.

J is TRBJ2-3 and V is TRBV18; 9 bases are a match to TRBD1. Trimming at V came to 3 bases and at J to 5 bases, leaving 9 bases not matched to a gene. This CDR3 is 16 amino acids long. Germline-derived CDR1 and CDR2 are KGHSH and LQKENI. The CDR3 region has the DNA TGTGCCAGCTCACCTAGCGGACAGGGGTGGAGAGATACGCAGTATTTT. It specifies CASSPSGQGWRDTQYF.

The V and J genes are TRBV5-6 and TRBJ2-5; D may be TRBD2 (6 bases). The V gene lost 0 bases and the J gene lost 4 bases, with 10 bases spanning the gap. This CDR3 is built from 14 residues. CDR1 SGHDT and CDR2 YYEEEE come from the germline V gene. This CDR3 reads CASSLAGGPETQYF. Written as DNA, the CDR3 is TGTGCCAGCAGCTTGGCCGGGGGACCAGAGACCCAGTACTTC.

The chain carries TRBV2 and TRBJ2-3; D uncertain. The CDR3 runs to 10 residues. V lost 7 bases to trimming and J lost 3 bases, with 2 bases between them. Germline lookup yields CDR1 SNHLY and CDR2 FYNNEI. The CDR3 sequence is CASNTDTQYF. CDR3 nucleotides: TGTGCCAGCAATACAGATACGCAGTATTTT.

The CDR3 spells CASSRRTGAGLETEAFF. CDR3 coding DNA: TGTGCCAGCAGTCGTAGGACAGGGGCAGGGTTAGAGACTGAAGCTTTCTTT. V and J are TRBV7-2 and TRBJ1-1; 9 nucleotides align to TRBD1. Germline V gene sequence: CDR1 SGHTA, CDR2 FQGNSA. The V and J ends lost 6 bases and 5 bases, in that order; junction bases with no gene match: 16. The CDR3 runs 17 residues.

The chain links TRBV6-2 or TRBV6-3 to TRBJ1-5; no reliable D call. This CDR3 is 15 amino acids long. The germline V gene encodes CDR1 MNHEY and CDR2 SVGEGT. V lost 5 bases and J lost 2, with 13 bases in between. CDR3 DNA sequence: TGTGCCAGCAGTAGGGCGGGAGATCGCAATCAGCCCCAGCATTTT. Its translation is CASSRAGDRNQPQHF.

This rearrangement joins TRBV20-1 to TRBJ1-6; D is unresolved. The CDR3 sequence is 11 residues long. Deletions cut 0 bases from V and 7 bases from J, with 1 base between. Germline V gene sequence: CDR1 DFQATT, CDR2 SNEGSKA (reference sequence). CDR3 amino acids: CSARENSPLHF. Here the CDR3 DNA reads TGCAGTGCTAGAGAAAATTCACCCCTCCACTTT.

The chain combines TRBV3-1 (or the pseudogene TRBV3-2) with TRBJ2-3; D call uncertain. The CDR3 is made up of 15 amino acids. Germline V gene data show CDR1 as LGHDT and CDR2 as YNNKEL (reference sequence). V lost 0 bases to trimming and J lost 2 bases, with 9 bases between them. The CDR3: CASSQERTNTDTQYF. As DNA, the CDR3 is TGTGCCAGCAGCCAAGAAAGAACTAACACAGATACGCAGTATTTT.

The chain carries TRBV3-1 (or the pseudogene TRBV3-2) and TRBJ2-5, with TRBD1 matching over 8 bases. V lost 4 bases and J lost 5; bases outside the gene matches: 9. Germline lookup yields CDR1 LGHDT and CDR2 YNNKEL (reference sequence). The length of the CDR3 is 15 residues. This CDR3 reads CASSLGTGRAETQYF. The CDR3 nucleotides are TGTGCCAGCAGCCTCGGGACAGGACGGGCCGAGACCCAGTACTTC.

The chain is built from TRBV3-1 (or the pseudogene TRBV3-2) and TRBJ1-3, with D unclear. V gave up 4 bases and J gave up 0 bases, with 16 bases separating them. This CDR3 is built from 17 residues. In germline, CDR1 is LGHDT, CDR2 YNNKEL (reference sequence). The CDR3 DNA sequence: TGTGCCAGCAGCCCATGGGCAGTTCAAAGCTCTGGAAACACCATATATTTT. This sequence encodes CASSPWAVQSSGNTIYF.

The gene calls are TRBV12-3 or TRBV12-4 and TRBJ1-5; D is ambiguous. V was pared by 6 bases and J by 0 bases, with 6 bases between. The CDR3 is made up of 13 amino acids. The DNA of the CDR3 is TGTGCCAGCAGCCTGTCTAGCAATCAGCCCCAGCATTTT. This encodes CASSLSSNQPQHF.

The sample holds one count of this clone. The chain carries TRBV29-1 and TRBJ2-5; D may be TRBD2 (7 bases). This CDR3 is 13 amino acids long. CDR1 is SQVTM, CDR2 ANQGSEA, per germline. The V gene lost 5 bases and the J gene lost 2 bases, with 12 bases spanning the gap. DNA of the CDR3: TGCAGCGTTCGAGGGGGACTACAAGAGACCCAGTACTTC. This translates into CSVRGGLQETQYF.

V gene TRBV11-2 combines with J gene TRBJ2-2; TRBD2 agrees at 8 bases. J lost 6 bases, V lost 5 bases, and 8 bases had no gene match. Germline-derived CDR1 and CDR2 are SGHAT and FQNNGV. This CDR3 comprises 15 residues. The CDR3 sequence is CASSLPGGAAGELFF. CDR3 coding DNA: TGTGCCAGCAGCCTACCCGGGGGGGCTGCCGGGGAGCTGTTTTTT.

J is TRBJ2-5 and V is TRBV5-5; D assignment may be TRBD1 or TRBD2 (5 bases each). The V and J ends lost 2 bases and 5 bases respectively, with 16 bases between them. The CDR3 extends over 15 amino acids. The germline CDR1 and CDR2 sequences are SGHKS and YYEKEE (reference sequence). As DNA, the CDR3 is TGTGCCAGCAGCTTCCACCGGGGCCGACAGGAGACCCAGTACTTC. It yields the protein CASSFHRGRQETQYF.

The DNA of the CDR3 is TGTGCCAGCAGCCATACGGGACGGAGATCCTATGGCTACACCTTC. Protein sequence: CASSHTGRRSYGYTF. J is TRBJ1-2 and V is TRBV14, with D maybe TRBD1 (5 bases). The V end lost 3 bases, the J end lost 4 bases, and 15 bases lay between the germline ends. The CDR3 is 15 amino acids. Germline CDR1 reads SGHDN; CDR2 reads FVKESK.

The genes are TRBV4-1 and TRBJ1-2; unclear D gene. Trimming stripped 0 bases from V and 1 base from J, with 6 bases between. Germline CDR1 and CDR2: MGHRA and YSYEKL. This CDR3 is 14 amino acids long. Here the CDR3 DNA reads TGCGCCAGCAGCCAAGAATGGGTTAACTATGGCTACACCTTC. This codes for CASSQEWVNYGYTF.

The V gene is TRBV5-6, the J gene TRBJ2-1; 7 bases align to TRBD1. The CDR3 length is 15 residues. V was clipped by 3 bases and J by 8 bases; unmatched bases: 11. Germline V CDR1 and CDR2: SGHDT, YYEEEE. The DNA of the CDR3 is TGTGCCAGCAGCTCCCAAGGGGGCACCACGGATGAGCAGTTCTTC. This encodes CASSSQGGTTDEQFF. Complete variable domain (other parts from reference TRBV5-6 and TRBJ2-1): DAGVTQSPTHLIKTRGQQVTLRCSPKSGHDTVSWYQQALGQGPQFIFQYYEEEERQRGNFPDRFSGHQFPNYSSELNVNALLLGDSALYLCASSSQGGTTDEQFFGPGTRLTVL.

This chain uses TRBV7-9 with TRBJ2-2; D gene unclear. The CDR3 consists of 14 residues. CDR1 and CDR2 (germline): SEHNR, FQNEAQ (reference sequence). V was clipped by 2 bases and J by 4 bases, with 8 bases between them. The CDR3 loop reads CASSLLGITGELFF. CDR3 sequence (DNA): TGTGCCAGCAGCTTACTGGGGATCACCGGGGAGCTGTTTTTT.